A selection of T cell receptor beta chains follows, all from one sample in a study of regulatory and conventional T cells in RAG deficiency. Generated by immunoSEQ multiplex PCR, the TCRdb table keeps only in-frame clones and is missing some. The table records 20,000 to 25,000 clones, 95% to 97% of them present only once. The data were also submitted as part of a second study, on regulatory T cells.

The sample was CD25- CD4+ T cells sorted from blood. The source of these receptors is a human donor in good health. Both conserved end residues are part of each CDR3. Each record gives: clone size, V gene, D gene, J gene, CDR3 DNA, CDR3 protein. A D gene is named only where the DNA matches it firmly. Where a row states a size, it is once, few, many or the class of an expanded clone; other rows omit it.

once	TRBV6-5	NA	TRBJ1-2	TGTGCCAGCAGCAGAGACACCTACTATGGCTACACCTTC	CASSRDTYYGYTF
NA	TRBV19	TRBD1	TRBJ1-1	TGTGCCAGTAGTAAGCGACAGGGAAAAAGGACTGAAGCTTTCTTT	CASSKRQGKRTEAFF
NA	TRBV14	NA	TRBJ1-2	TGTGCCAGCAGCCCCGCAGGCCCAAACTATGGCTACACCTTC	CASSPAGPNYGYTF
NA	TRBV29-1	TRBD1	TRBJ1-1	TGCAGCTCGGGGGGGGGACAGGGCTTTACTGAAGCTTTCTTT	CSSGGGQGFTEAFF
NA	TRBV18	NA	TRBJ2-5	TGTGCCAGCTCACCTCCCGGGACAATCCAAGAGACCCAGTACTTC	CASSPPGTIQETQYF
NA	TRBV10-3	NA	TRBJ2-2	TGTGCCATCTTCCCACAGATCTCGAACACCGGGGAGCTGTTTTTT	CAIFPQISNTGELFF
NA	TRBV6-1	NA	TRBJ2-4	TGTGCCAGCAGCGGGGAAAACATTCAGTACTTC	CASSGENIQYF
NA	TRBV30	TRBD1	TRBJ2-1	TGTGCCTGGGATACAGGGGCAGCCTACAATGAGCAGTTCTTC	CAWDTGAAYNEQFF
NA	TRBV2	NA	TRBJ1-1	TGTGCCAGCATCAGGCTAGGGAGGACTGAAGCTTTCTTT	CASIRLGRTEAFF
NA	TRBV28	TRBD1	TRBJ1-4	TGTGCCAGCAGTTCCGGGACAGGGGGCGAAAAACTGTTTTTT	CASSSGTGGEKLFF
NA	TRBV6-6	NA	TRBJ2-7	TGTGCCAGCAGTTACAGGGCGGGTGGGTCCTACGAGCAGTACTTC	CASSYRAGGSYEQYF
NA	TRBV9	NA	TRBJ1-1	TGTGCCAGCAGCGGACAGATGAACACTGAAGCTTTCTTT	CASSGQMNTEAFF
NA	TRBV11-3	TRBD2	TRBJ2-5	TGTGCCAGCAGCTGGAGTAGCGGGGTGGGAGAGACCCAGTACTTC	CASSWSSGVGETQYF
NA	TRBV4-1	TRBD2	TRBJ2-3	TGCGCCAGCAGCCGGGGACTAGCGGGGGGGGGTGCAGATACGCAGTATTTT	CASSRGLAGGGADTQYF
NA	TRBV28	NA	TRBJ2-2	TGTGCCAGCAGTTTTGATATAGCGCAACATACCGGGGAGCTGTTTTTT	CASSFDIAQHTGELFF
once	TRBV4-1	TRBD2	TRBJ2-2	TGCGCCAGCAGCCCAAAGCGGACTAGCGGCCGGTTCGCGAACACCGGGGAGCTGTTTTTT	CASSPKRTSGRFANTGELFF
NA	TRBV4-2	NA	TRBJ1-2	TGTGCCAGCAGCCACGTGACAGGCGGCAAACCCTTTAACTATGGCTACACCTTC	CASSHVTGGKPFNYGYTF
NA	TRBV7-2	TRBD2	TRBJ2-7	TGTGCCAGCAGCTCCAGGACTAGCGGGGGGGCATCGTACGAGCAGTACTTC	CASSSRTSGGASYEQYF
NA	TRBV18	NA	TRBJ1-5	TGTGCCAGCTCACTGCAGGGTCAGCCCCAGCATTTT	CASSLQGQPQHF
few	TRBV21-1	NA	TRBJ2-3	TGTGCCATCCACGGGGTCCCTTCGTTGGCAGATACGCAGTATTTT	CAIHGVPSLADTQYF
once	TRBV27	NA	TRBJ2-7	TGTGCCAGCAGTTTATCGAGCAGGGCCGACGAGCAGTACTTC	CASSLSSRADEQYF
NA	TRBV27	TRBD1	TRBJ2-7	TGTGCCAGCAGTCCGGGACAGGGCCACTACGAGCAGTACTTC	CASSPGQGHYEQYF
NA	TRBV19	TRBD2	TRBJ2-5	TGTGCCAGTAGTATAGCTGGGCGGGGGGCAGGGGAGACCCAGTACTTC	CASSIAGRGAGETQYF
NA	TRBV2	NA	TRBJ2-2	TGTGCCAGCGGGGGCGAACAGTTTCCCGGGGAGCTGTTTTTT	CASGGEQFPGELFF
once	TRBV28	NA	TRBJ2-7	TGTGCCAGCAGTTTAGCGGGGGCCCGACCCGAGCAGTACTTC	CASSLAGARPEQYF
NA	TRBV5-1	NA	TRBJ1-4	TGCGCCAGCAGCCGTTCCCAGGGGCTTAATGAAAAACTGTTTTTT	CASSRSQGLNEKLFF
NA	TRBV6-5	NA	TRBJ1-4	TGTGCCAGCAGTGAACGTCTTTTCGGTGAAAAACTGTTTTTT	CASSERLFGEKLFF
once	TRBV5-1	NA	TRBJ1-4	TGCGCCAGCAGCCTCAGGGCCTCGGCAACTAATGAAAAACTGTTTTTT	CASSLRASATNEKLFF
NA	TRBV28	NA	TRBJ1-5	TGTGCCAGCAGTTTAGCGGGGGCCGGGAGCAATCAGCCCCAGCATTTT	CASSLAGAGSNQPQHF
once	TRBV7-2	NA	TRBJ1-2	TGTGCCAGCAGCTCCCAAAATTTCCTACGAGGCTACACCTTC	CASSSQNFLRGYTF
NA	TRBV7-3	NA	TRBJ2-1	TGTGCCAGCAGCCTGGACAGAAATGAGCAGTTCTTC	CASSLDRNEQFF
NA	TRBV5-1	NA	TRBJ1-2	TGCGCCAGCAGCCCCAGAGGATATGGCTACACCTTC	CASSPRGYGYTF
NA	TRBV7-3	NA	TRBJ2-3	TGTGCCAGCAGCTCCGGGTCAGACACAGATACGCAGTATTTT	CASSSGSDTDTQYF
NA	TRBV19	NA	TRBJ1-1	TGTGCCAGTAGTCGGGCGGGTCCTCGAAACATGAACACTGAAGCTTTCTTT	CASSRAGPRNMNTEAFF
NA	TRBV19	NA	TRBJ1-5	TGTGCCAGTAGTATATATTACGGGAATAGCAATCAGCCCCAGCATTTT	CASSIYYGNSNQPQHF
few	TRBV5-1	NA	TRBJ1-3	TGCGCCAGCAGCTTGGGGGACGCGGGGGTAAACACCATATATTTT	CASSLGDAGVNTIYF
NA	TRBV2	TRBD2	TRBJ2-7	TGTGCCAGTCGACTGACTAGCGGGGGGCGAAGCTCCTACGAGCAGTACTTC	CASRLTSGGRSSYEQYF
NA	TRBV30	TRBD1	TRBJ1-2	TGTGCCTTCTCGACAGGGCATGGCTACACCTTC	CAFSTGHGYTF
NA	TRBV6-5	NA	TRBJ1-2	TGTGCCAGCAGTTACTCGACGGGGTTCTATGGCTACACCTTC	CASSYSTGFYGYTF
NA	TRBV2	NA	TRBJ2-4	TGTGCCAGCAGTGGCACCGGGTCCTACATTCAGTACTTC	CASSGTGSYIQYF
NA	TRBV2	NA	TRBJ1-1	TGTGCCAGCAGTGGCGGAATAATGAACACTGAAGCTTTCTTT	CASSGGIMNTEAFF
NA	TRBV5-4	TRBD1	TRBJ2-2	TGTGCCAGCAGCTTGGTACAGGGGGCGGGGACCGGGGAGCTGTTTTTT	CASSLVQGAGTGELFF
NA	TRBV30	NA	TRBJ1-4	TGTGCCTGGAGGGGACATACTAATGAAAAACTGTTTTTT	CAWRGHTNEKLFF
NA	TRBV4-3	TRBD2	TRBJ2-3	TGCGCCAGCAGCCAAACCGTAGCGGGGGGGCCTGGAGATACGCAGTATTTT	CASSQTVAGGPGDTQYF
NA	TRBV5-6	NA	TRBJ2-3	TGTGTCAGCAGCTTGGTTGCGGGGTCAACAGATACGCAGTATTTT	CVSSLVAGSTDTQYF
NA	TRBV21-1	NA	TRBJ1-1	TGTGCCAGCAGCGGGCCAGGGAAAGACACTGAAGCTTTCTTT	CASSGPGKDTEAFF
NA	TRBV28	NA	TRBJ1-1	TGTGCCGCCCAGGGAGGAGTAAGAGACACTGAAGCTTTCTTT	CAAQGGVRDTEAFF
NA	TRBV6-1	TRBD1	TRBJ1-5	TGTGCCAGCAGCGAACCGGGACAGGGGCTTAATCAGCCCCAGCATTTT	CASSEPGQGLNQPQHF